The 6 T cell receptor beta chains below come from one sample, sequenced in a study of blood T cell repertoires in COVID-19. The repertoire was sequenced with immunoSEQ multiplex PCR; TCRdb's copy has only in-frame clones and lacks some. The sample has over 400,000 clones, about nine tenths seen once. The sample comprised peripheral blood. The source of these receptors is a woman in her 30s with active or convalescent COVID-19.

This chain uses TRBV19 with TRBJ1-5; possibly TRBD1 for D (6 bases). Between the trimmed V and J ends, which lost 8 bases and 6 bases, there was a span of 17 bases. CDR3 length: 14 residues. The germline gives CDR1 LNHDA, CDR2 SQIVND (reference sequence). The chain's CDR3 is CASLESGVPQPQHF. DNA for the CDR3: TGTGCCAGTCTTGAATCAGGGGTTCCTCAGCCCCAGCATTTT.

The chain is built from TRBV5-1 and TRBJ2-1; TRBD1 aligns across 8 bases. The length of the CDR3 is 14 residues. Germline values: CDR1 SGHRS, CDR2 YFSETQ. V dropped 4 bases and J dropped 5; count of bases not matched to a gene: 5. DNA of the CDR3: TGCGCCAGCAGCCGAATGACAGGGGACAATGAGCAGTTCTTC. It encodes CASSRMTGDNEQFF.

The chain recombines TRBV21-1 with TRBJ2-3; TRBD1, the table's D call, lacks a check against the DNA. TRBV21-1 is flagged as a pseudogene. The CDR3 loop spans 13 amino acids. This CDR3 reads CASSKLSGTGAYF. CDR3 sequence (DNA): TGTGCCAGCAGCAAATTGTCCGGGACAGGGGCTTATTTT.

The chain has TRBV19 and TRBJ2-1, with 8 bases fitting TRBD2. The CDR3 loop spans 14 amino acids. Germline loops: CDR1 LNHDA, CDR2 SQIVND (reference sequence). V shed 5 bases, J shed 8 bases, and the junction held 8 bases outside the gene matches. This chain's CDR3 is CASSDGSGEYEQFF. The CDR3 coding sequence is TGTGCCAGTAGTGATGGTAGCGGGGAGTATGAGCAGTTCTTC.

The J gene is TRBJ1-1, the V gene TRBV2; 7 positions agree with TRBD1. With 4 bases clipped from V and 4 bases from J, the junction kept 6 bases outside the gene matches. CDR3 length equals 14 residues. Germline CDR1 is SNHLY and CDR2 is FYNNEI. CDR3 amino acids: CASSVPRGVTEAFF. The CDR3 DNA reads as TGTGCCAGCAGTGTTCCCAGGGGGGTCACTGAAGCTTTCTTT.

Comment on this clone: The same CDR3 is also encoded by other DNA sequences in this sample. This chain uses TRBV5-1 with TRBJ2-7; D is possibly TRBD1 (5 bases). Trimming cost V 0 bases and J 3 bases, with 7 bases left between them. The germline gives CDR1 SGHRS, CDR2 YFSETQ. The CDR3 totals 13 residues. The CDR3 DNA sequence: TGCGCCAGCAGCTTGGGACAGAACTACGAGCAGTACTTC. It is translated as CASSLGQNYEQYF. Combining the CDR3 with reference TRBV5-1 and TRBJ2-7 gives the whole variable domain KAGVTQTPRYLIKTRGQQVTLSCSPISGHRSVSWYQQTPGQGLQFLFEYFSETQRNKGNFPGRFSGRQFSNSRSEMNVSTLELGDSALYLCASSLGQNYEQYFGPGTRLTVT.